This T cell receptor (beta chain) comes out of a study of blood T cell repertoires in COVID-19. The wider study: PBMCs, B-cell-depleted T cells, or T cells provided the cDNA or gDNA that made up the material.

Assay: immunoSEQ multiplex PCR; the TCRdb copy retains only in-frame clones and omits some. The table lists tens of thousands of clones, around 85% of them singletons, with about 16% in the top ten. Germline trimming cut 6 bases from V and 2 bases from J; bases unmatched to any gene: 4. The CDR3 consists of 13 residues. Germline-derived CDR1 and CDR2 are MNHEY and SVGAGI. This sequence was found in a human donor in a cohort sampled during active COVID-19. The rearrangement joins TRBV6-5 to TRBJ2-7, with 7 bases matching TRBD1. The sample consisted of peripheral blood. CDR3 amino acids: CASRATGAYEQYF. CDR3 bases: TGTGCCAGCAGAGCTACAGGGGCCTACGAGCAGTACTTC.